This T cell receptor (beta chain) was documented in a study of patients and donors after allogeneic stem cell transplantation. V was clipped by 2 bases and J by 3 bases, with 20 bases between them. CDR3 length equals 17 residues. Germline values: CDR1 MNHEY, CDR2 SMNVEV (reference sequence). TCRdb redid the calling of the RT-PCR reads with MiXCR, one entry per CDR3 protein. Here the sample spans under 200,000 distinct CDR3 sequences, about 30% being singletons. This TCR was sampled from a human donor who was either an allogeneic HSCT recipient or a stem cell or donor lymphocyte infusion donor (not recorded which). It is not recorded whose cells these are; they may come from a transplant donor. The sample comprised blood, either unsorted or a sorted T cell fraction (not recorded which). The chain is built from TRBV27 and TRBJ2-7, with D perhaps being TRBD1 or TRBD2 (5 bases each). The CDR3 bases are TGTGCCAGCAGTTTACGGTCGAGAGGGGCCCAGGACTACGAGCAGTACTTC. Translation: CASSLRSRGAQDYEQYF.